These T cell receptor beta chains were read from a single sample in a study of blood T cells in healthy people across ages. TCRdb called the 5' RACE reads again in MiXCR, with one record for every CDR3 protein. This table has over a million distinct CDR3 sequences, roughly 40% appearing once. Material: blood. These receptors came from a woman under 30 in good health. The CDR3 runs from the conserved cysteine through the conserved F or W. Rows give clone size only sometimes, using once, few, many, or a class for an expanded clone.

CDR3 protein: CASSFGVGNNEQFF; clone size: few; J gene: TRBJ2-1; V gene: TRBV27
CDR3 protein: CSASESGNTIYF; clone size: -; J gene: TRBJ1-3; V gene: TRBV20-1
CDR3 protein: CASSSDRERLYEQYF; clone size: -; J gene: TRBJ2-7; V gene: TRBV5-1
CDR3 protein: CSALDGQGAVDGYTF; clone size: few; J gene: TRBJ1-2; V gene: TRBV20-1
CDR3 protein: CASSLRSDYGYTF; clone size: -; J gene: TRBJ1-2; V gene: TRBV27
CDR3 protein: CASSPYSGASTDTQYF; clone size: few; J gene: TRBJ2-3; V gene: TRBV5-1
CDR3 protein: CASSSGTGGLGEQYF; clone size: -; J gene: TRBJ2-7; V gene: TRBV5-6
CDR3 protein: CSVGPGQNNEQFF; clone size: few; J gene: TRBJ2-1; V gene: TRBV29-1
CDR3 protein: CASSLLGDRDPYEQYF; clone size: -; J gene: -; V gene: TRBV5-6
CDR3 protein: CASSPLDRGGNSPLHF; clone size: -; J gene: TRBJ1-6; V gene: TRBV14
CDR3 protein: CASSFRQRSSYNEQFF; clone size: -; J gene: TRBJ2-1; V gene: TRBV7-9
CDR3 protein: CSAQTVYEQYF; clone size: few; J gene: TRBJ2-7; V gene: TRBV20-1
CDR3 protein: CASSQALPGQVVSPLHF; clone size: -; J gene: TRBJ1-6; V gene: TRBV3-1
CDR3 protein: CASTLGLAGSTTETQYF; clone size: few; J gene: TRBJ2-5; V gene: TRBV4-2
CDR3 protein: CAISDRAGGFGQPQHF; clone size: few; J gene: TRBJ1-5; V gene: TRBV10-3
CDR3 protein: CASSFDRGRDEQFF; clone size: -; J gene: TRBJ2-1; V gene: TRBV28
CDR3 protein: CASSPAGTSGYEQYF; clone size: many; J gene: TRBJ2-7; V gene: TRBV9
CDR3 protein: CASSKGGSGGARWEQFF; clone size: -; J gene: TRBJ2-1; V gene: TRBV21-1
CDR3 protein: CASSYWGRGGNNEQYF; clone size: once; J gene: TRBJ2-5; V gene: TRBV6-5
CDR3 protein: CAAAAGGPADTQYF; clone size: -; J gene: TRBJ2-3; V gene: TRBV5-1
CDR3 protein: CSVEASGAGQFF; clone size: few; J gene: TRBJ2-1; V gene: TRBV29-1
CDR3 protein: CASSEYGTRGSDTQYF; clone size: few; J gene: TRBJ2-3; V gene: TRBV12-3/TRBV12-4
CDR3 protein: CASSNVLDSRTDTQYF; clone size: -; J gene: TRBJ2-3; V gene: TRBV18
CDR3 protein: CATSRDLGGLTSRHEQYF; clone size: -; J gene: -; V gene: TRBV15
CDR3 protein: CASSPNRAQETQYF; clone size: few; J gene: TRBJ2-5; V gene: TRBV6-2/TRBV6-3
CDR3 protein: CSASSGARSSYEQYF; clone size: -; J gene: TRBJ2-7; V gene: TRBV20-1
CDR3 protein: CASSFRDRGITYNEQFF; clone size: -; J gene: TRBJ2-1; V gene: TRBV5-1
CDR3 protein: CASSAKRGGLNEQFF; clone size: -; J gene: TRBJ2-1; V gene: TRBV11-2
CDR3 protein: CASSEPRLGGGEETQYF; clone size: -; J gene: TRBJ2-5; V gene: TRBV2
CDR3 protein: CASSPRVDTEAFF; clone size: few; J gene: TRBJ1-1; V gene: TRBV5-1
CDR3 protein: CASSWDHYEQYF; clone size: -; J gene: TRBJ2-7; V gene: TRBV5-6
CDR3 protein: CSVTGPENTGELFF; clone size: -; J gene: TRBJ2-2; V gene: TRBV29-1
CDR3 protein: CSVEDPDRRILGDTQYF; clone size: few; J gene: TRBJ2-3; V gene: TRBV29-1
CDR3 protein: CASSQDRILLYF; clone size: -; J gene: TRBJ2-5; V gene: TRBV7-2
CDR3 protein: CASSLTDTQNSPLHF; clone size: -; J gene: TRBJ1-6; V gene: TRBV7-9
CDR3 protein: CASSSDSLGQFF; clone size: -; J gene: TRBJ2-1; V gene: TRBV6-6
CDR3 protein: CASSQAGRGIYGYTF; clone size: few; J gene: TRBJ1-2; V gene: TRBV14
CDR3 protein: CASSLKNEQFF; clone size: many; J gene: TRBJ2-1; V gene: TRBV11-2
CDR3 protein: CASSLVRGAKETQYF; clone size: few; J gene: TRBJ2-5; V gene: TRBV28
CDR3 protein: CASRPGQGLNTEAFF; clone size: -; J gene: TRBJ1-1; V gene: TRBV4-2
CDR3 protein: CASRVQVSTYEQYF; clone size: few; J gene: TRBJ2-7; V gene: TRBV6-1
CDR3 protein: CSASGSGRDGYTF; clone size: few; J gene: TRBJ1-2; V gene: TRBV20-1
CDR3 protein: CASKTPRAQFF; clone size: -; J gene: TRBJ2-1; V gene: TRBV6-5
CDR3 protein: CATSDPRTSGGGYNEQFF; clone size: -; J gene: TRBJ2-1; V gene: TRBV24-1
CDR3 protein: CASSGVPLATSSTDTQYF; clone size: -; J gene: TRBJ2-3; V gene: TRBV6-1
CDR3 protein: CASSGTAASGNTIYF; clone size: -; J gene: TRBJ1-3; V gene: TRBV12-3/TRBV12-4
CDR3 protein: CAIRDYLGGGEQFF; clone size: -; J gene: TRBJ2-1; V gene: TRBV10-3
CDR3 protein: CATSDFTGEGELFF; clone size: -; J gene: TRBJ2-2; V gene: TRBV24-1
CDR3 protein: CASTPHSYSGANVLTF; clone size: few; J gene: TRBJ2-6; V gene: TRBV28
CDR3 protein: CASRYTGAYNEQFF; clone size: -; J gene: TRBJ2-1; V gene: TRBV14